One and the same sample provided the 8 T cell receptor beta chains below, sequenced in a study of blood T cell repertoires in COVID-19. TCRdb's table, derived via immunoSEQ multiplex PCR, lists solely in-frame clones and lacks some. The sample has roughly 290,000 clones; approximately 85% are singletons. The specimen was PBMCs or T cells enriched from blood (not recorded which). These receptor sequences come from a woman aged 25 to 39 who had recovered from COVID-19.

This clone was recorded only once. The chain links TRBV4-1 to TRBJ2-7; 10 positions agree with TRBD1. V lost 3 bases to trimming and J lost 3 bases; unmatched junction nucleotides: 8. This CDR3 is built from 16 residues. Per germline, CDR1 MGHRA and CDR2 YSYEKL. CDR3 region: CASSHAPGQGFYEQYF. The DNA of the CDR3 is TGCGCCAGCAGCCATGCCCCGGGACAGGGGTTCTACGAGCAGTACTTC.

The CDR3 DNA sequence: TGTGCCAGCAAGACCGGGCGCCGGGGTATGAACACTGAAGCTTTCTTT. Protein: CASKTGRRGMNTEAFF. The chain couples TRBV28 to TRBJ1-1, with D unclear. Trimming removed 7 bases from V and 0 bases from J, with 18 bases in between. Germline lookup yields CDR1 MDHEN and CDR2 SYDVKM. This CDR3 is built from 16 residues.

V gene TRBV5-1 combines with J gene TRBJ2-3, with a weak D call TRBD2 (6 bases). The CDR3 covers 16 residues. CDR1 and CDR2 (germline): SGHRS, YFSETQ. Deletions cut 5 bases from V and 3 bases from J, with 19 bases between. CDR3 residues: CASRRSGGVATDTQYF. CDR3 nucleotide sequence: TGCGCCAGCAGAAGAAGTGGAGGGGTGGCAACAGATACGCAGTATTTT.

The rearrangement joins TRBV27 to TRBJ1-6; D may be TRBD1 (6 bases). The CDR3 runs 16 residues. V was shortened by 2 bases and J by 9 bases, with 17 bases between the two germline ends. Germline V lookup: CDR1 MNHEY, CDR2 SMNVEV (reference sequence). The CDR3 region is CASSLAGQRRVSPLHF. DNA of the CDR3: TGTGCCAGCAGTTTAGCAGGACAGCGAAGGGTTTCACCCCTCCACTTT.

For the CDR3, the DNA is TGTGCCAGCAGCCTCACTACGGGACAGCCGGAAAAACTGTTTTTT. Protein sequence: CASSLTTGQPEKLFF. J is TRBJ1-4 and V is TRBV6-5, with TRBD1 matching 7 bases. The CDR3 covers 15 residues. The junction had 12 bases not matched to a gene; V was cut back by 6 bases and J by 8 bases. The V gene's germline CDR1 is MNHEY and CDR2 SVGAGI.

J is TRBJ2-7 and V is TRBV28; 14 bases are a match to TRBD2. This CDR3 has 20 residues. Germline V gene sequence: CDR1 MDHEN, CDR2 SYDVKM. V gave up 4 bases and J gave up 0 bases; unmatched junction bases: 14. The CDR3 DNA sequence: TGTGCCAGCAGTTCTTATACATGGACTAGCGGGAGGCCTAGCTCCTACGAGCAGTACTTC. Amino acids: CASSSYTWTSGRPSSYEQYF.

The rearrangement joins TRBV5-8 to TRBJ1-5; D call uncertain. CDR1 and CDR2 from the germline V gene are SGHTS and YDEGEE. This CDR3 has 13 amino acids. Between the trimmed V and J ends, which lost 5 bases and 7 bases, there was a span of 13 bases. The CDR3 DNA sequence: TGTGCCAGCAGTGAGAGGTTCAAACAGCCCCAGCATTTT. Encoded protein: CASSERFKQPQHF.

The CDR3 reads CASSLSPYTPGYTF. The CDR3, as DNA: TGTGCCAGCAGTTTATCTCCGTACACCCCGGGCTACACCTTC. The rearrangement uses TRBV28 and TRBJ1-2; D is unresolved. In germline, CDR1 is MDHEN, CDR2 SYDVKM. CDR3 length equals 14 residues. V shed 1 base and J shed 8 bases, with 14 bases lying between them.